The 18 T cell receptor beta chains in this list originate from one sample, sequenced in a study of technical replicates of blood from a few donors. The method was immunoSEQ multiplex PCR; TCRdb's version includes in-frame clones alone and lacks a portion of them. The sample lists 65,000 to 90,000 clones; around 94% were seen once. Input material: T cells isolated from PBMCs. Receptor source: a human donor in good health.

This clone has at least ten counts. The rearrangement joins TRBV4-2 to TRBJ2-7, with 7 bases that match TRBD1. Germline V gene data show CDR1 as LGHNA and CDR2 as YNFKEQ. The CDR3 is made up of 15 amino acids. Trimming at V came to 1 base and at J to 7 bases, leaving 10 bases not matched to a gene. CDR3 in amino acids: CASSQVTRGHGEQYF. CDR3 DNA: TGTGCCAGCAGCCAAGTGACGAGGGGGCACGGGGAGCAGTACTTC.

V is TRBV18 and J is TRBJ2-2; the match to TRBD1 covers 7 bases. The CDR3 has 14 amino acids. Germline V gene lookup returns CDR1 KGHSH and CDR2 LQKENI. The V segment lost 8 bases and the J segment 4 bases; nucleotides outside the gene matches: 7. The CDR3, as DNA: TGTGCCAGCAACGACAGGGTTGGCACCGGGGAGCTGTTTTTT. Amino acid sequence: CASNDRVGTGELFF.

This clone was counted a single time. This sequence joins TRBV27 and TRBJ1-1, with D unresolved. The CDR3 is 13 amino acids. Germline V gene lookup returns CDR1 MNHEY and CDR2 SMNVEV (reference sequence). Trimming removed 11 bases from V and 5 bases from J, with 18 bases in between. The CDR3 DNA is TGTGCCGTCCAGGCTGGCAGGCAAACTGAAGCTTTCTTT. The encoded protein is CAVQAGRQTEAFF.

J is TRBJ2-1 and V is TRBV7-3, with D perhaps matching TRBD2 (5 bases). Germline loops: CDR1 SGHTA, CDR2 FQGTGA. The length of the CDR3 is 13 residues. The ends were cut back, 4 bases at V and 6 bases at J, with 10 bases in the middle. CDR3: CASSSGYGNEQFF. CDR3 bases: TGTGCCAGCAGCTCGGGATACGGCAATGAGCAGTTCTTC.

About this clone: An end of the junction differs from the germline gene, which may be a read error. In DNA, the CDR3 is TGCGCCAGCAGCCAAGGTCGTTCAGAGGCCCAGTACTTC. Residues: CASSQGRSEAQYF. This sequence joins TRBV4-1 and TRBJ2-5, with D unresolved. The CDR3 totals 13 residues. From germline, CDR1 is MGHRA and CDR2 YSYEKL.

The CDR3 loop reads CSVDDGVYEQYF. The CDR3 DNA reads as TGCAGCGTTGATGACGGGGTCTACGAGCAGTACTTC. The V call is TRBV29-1, the J call TRBJ2-7, with D maybe TRBD2 (5 bases). V dropped 3 bases and J dropped 3 bases, with 9 bases sitting between them. The CDR3 has 12 amino acids. Germline CDR1 SQVTM, CDR2 ANQGSEA.

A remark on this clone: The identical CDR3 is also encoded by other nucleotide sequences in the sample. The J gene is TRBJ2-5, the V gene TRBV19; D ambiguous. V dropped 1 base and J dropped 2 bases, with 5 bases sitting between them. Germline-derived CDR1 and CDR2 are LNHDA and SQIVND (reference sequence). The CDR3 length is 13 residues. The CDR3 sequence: CASSIGQQETQYF. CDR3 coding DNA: TGTGCCAGTAGTATAGGCCAGCAAGAGACCCAGTACTTC.

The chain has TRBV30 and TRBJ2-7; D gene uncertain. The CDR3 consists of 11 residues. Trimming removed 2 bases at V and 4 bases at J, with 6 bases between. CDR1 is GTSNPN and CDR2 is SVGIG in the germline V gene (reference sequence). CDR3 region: CAWSSAYEQYF. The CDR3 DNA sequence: TGTGCCTGGAGTAGCGCATACGAGCAGTACTTC.

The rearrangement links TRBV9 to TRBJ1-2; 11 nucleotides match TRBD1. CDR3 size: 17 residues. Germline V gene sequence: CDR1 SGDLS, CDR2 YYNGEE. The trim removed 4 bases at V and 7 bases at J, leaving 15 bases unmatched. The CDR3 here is CASSKPRKGQGGIGYTF. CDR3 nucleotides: TGTGCCAGCAGCAAACCCCGAAAGGGACAGGGGGGGATTGGCTACACCTTC.

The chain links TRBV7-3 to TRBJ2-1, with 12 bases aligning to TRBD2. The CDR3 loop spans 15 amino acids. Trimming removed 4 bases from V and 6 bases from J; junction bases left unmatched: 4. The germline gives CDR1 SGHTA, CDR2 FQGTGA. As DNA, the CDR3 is TGTGCCAGCAGCTCCCGACTAGCGGGAGTCAATGAGCAGTTCTTC. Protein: CASSSRLAGVNEQFF.

The DNA of the CDR3 is TGTGCCAGCAGTTCCCACGTAACTAGGTCCTCCTACAATGAGCAGTTCTTC. Its translation is CASSSHVTRSSYNEQFF. This rearrangement joins TRBV28 to TRBJ2-1; possible D gene TRBD2, 5 bases. Trimming removed 4 bases from V and 0 bases from J, with 16 bases in between. Germline CDR1 and CDR2: MDHEN and SYDVKM. The CDR3 has 17 amino acids.

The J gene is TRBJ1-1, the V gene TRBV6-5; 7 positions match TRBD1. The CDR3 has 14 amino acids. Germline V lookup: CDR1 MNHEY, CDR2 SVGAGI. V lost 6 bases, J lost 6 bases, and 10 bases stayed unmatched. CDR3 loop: CASRFTGDRAEAFF. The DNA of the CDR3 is TGTGCCAGCAGATTCACAGGGGATCGAGCTGAAGCTTTCTTT.

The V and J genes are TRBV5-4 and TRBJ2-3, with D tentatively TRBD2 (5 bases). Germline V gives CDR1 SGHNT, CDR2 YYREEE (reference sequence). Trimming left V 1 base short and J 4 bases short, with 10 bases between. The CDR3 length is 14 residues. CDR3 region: CASSLIGGADTQYF. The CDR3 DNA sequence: TGTGCCAGCAGCTTGATAGGAGGCGCAGATACGCAGTATTTT.

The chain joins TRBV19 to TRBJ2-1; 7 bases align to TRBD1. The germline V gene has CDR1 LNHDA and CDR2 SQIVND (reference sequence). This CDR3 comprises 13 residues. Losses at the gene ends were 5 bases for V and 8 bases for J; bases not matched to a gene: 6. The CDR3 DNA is TGTGCCAGTAGTCGTAACAGGGGATATGAGCAGTTCTTC. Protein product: CASSRNRGYEQFF.

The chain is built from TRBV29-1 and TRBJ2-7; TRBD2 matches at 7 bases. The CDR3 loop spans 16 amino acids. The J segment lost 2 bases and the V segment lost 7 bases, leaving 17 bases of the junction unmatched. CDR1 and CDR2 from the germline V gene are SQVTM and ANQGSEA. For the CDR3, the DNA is TGCAGCGCGGGAGGCGGGAGTAATCGGGGCCCCTACGAGCAGTACTTC. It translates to CSAGGGSNRGPYEQYF.

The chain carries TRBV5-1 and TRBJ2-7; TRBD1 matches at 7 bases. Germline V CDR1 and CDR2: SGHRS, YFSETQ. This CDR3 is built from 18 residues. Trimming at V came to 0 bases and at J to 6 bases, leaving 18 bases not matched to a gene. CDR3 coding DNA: TGCGCCAGCAGCTTGGCGCTCAGGCCTGACAGGGAATCGGGCGAGCAGTACTTC. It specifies CASSLALRPDRESGEQYF.

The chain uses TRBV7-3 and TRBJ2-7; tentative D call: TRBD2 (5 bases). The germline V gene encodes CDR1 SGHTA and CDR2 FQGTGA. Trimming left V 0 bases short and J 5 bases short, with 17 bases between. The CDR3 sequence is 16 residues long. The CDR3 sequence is CASSLTAATTRDEQYF. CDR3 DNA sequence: TGTGCCAGCAGCTTAACGGCGGCTACCACGCGGGACGAGCAGTACTTC.

CDR3 nucleotide sequence: TGTGCCAGCAGCGTCGGGGGTCCCTACGAGCAGTACTTC. This sequence encodes CASSVGGPYEQYF. The V gene is TRBV9, the J gene TRBJ2-7; TRBD2 is a possible D gene (6 bases). The CDR3 contains 13 residues. V dropped 2 bases and J dropped 2 bases, with 8 bases sitting between them. Germline V lookup: CDR1 SGDLS, CDR2 YYNGEE.